Detailed here is one TCR beta chain. TCRdb analysed the RT-PCR reads with MiXCR anew, one entry per CDR3 protein. Of 550,000 to 750,000 distinct CDR3 sequences detected, 14% appear once; the ten largest clones hold 3% to 4.5%. With V trimmed by 0 bases and J by 4 bases, 5 bases remained unmatched. CDR3 length: 15 residues. Germline V gives CDR1 KGHSH, CDR2 LQKENI. This receptor was identified in a female donor in good health, serving as a healthy control. The chain couples TRBV18 to TRBJ1-2; TRBD1 matches at 7 bases. The source material was memory CD4+ T cells from blood. CDR3 protein: CASSPPGTASYGYTF. The CDR3 DNA is TGTGCCAGCTCACCACCCGGGACAGCCAGCTATGGCTACACCTTC.